This record looks at one T cell receptor (beta chain) sequence and its context. The antigen remains undetermined. This sample is part of a study of siplizumab effects on memory and regulatory T cells. The V end was cut by 1 base, the J end by 5 bases, with 8 bases between. The CDR3 has 14 amino acids. CDR1 is SEHNR, CDR2 FQNEAQ, per germline (reference sequence). Only in-frame clones appear in the TCRdb table, and some are missing; sequencing was by immunoSEQ multiplex PCR. The sample holds roughly 100,000 clones, approximately 90% seen once. Overall study results and limits: Greater diversity than memory cells seemed evident in naive T cells, which also appeared to be major alloresponse contributors. Roughly 80-96% of proliferating clones (CD4+ or CD8+) could not be assigned a naive or memory phenotype.

The specimen sequenced was CD4+ T cells sorted from blood. The sequence came from a human donor in good health. This chain connects TRBV7-9 to TRBJ2-2; D may match TRBD1 or TRBD2 (5 bases each). The CDR3 reads CASSLVGPTGELFF. The DNA of the CDR3 is TGTGCCAGCAGCTTAGTGGGACCTACCGGGGAGCTGTTTTTT.